These 26 T cell receptor beta chains came from one sample sequenced in a study of T-cell memory formation after mild COVID-19. TCRdb ran MiXCR on the 5' RACE reads and lists one entry per CDR3 protein. The profile shows roughly 410,000 distinct CDR3 sequences, roughly a quarter of them singletons. Specimen: PBMCs or a T cell subset sorted from them (not recorded which). These receptors were collected from an adult woman who had mild COVID-19 (a few samples of this study predate the infection). Cell type and time point are not known.

This clonotype has just a few counts. This rearrangement joins TRBV7-9 to TRBJ2-7; D could derive from TRBD1 or TRBD2 (5 bases each). Trimming left V 3 bases short and J 3 bases short, with 12 bases between. This CDR3 contains 14 residues. Per the germline V gene, CDR1 is SEHNR and CDR2 is FQNEAQ (reference sequence). For the CDR3, the DNA is TGTGCCAGCAGCTTGACGGGACCAATCTACGAGCAGTACTTC. Its protein product is CASSLTGPIYEQYF.

This rearrangement joins TRBV18 to TRBJ2-4, with a tentative D call TRBD2 (5 bases). The CDR3 sequence is 15 residues long. CDR1 is KGHSH and CDR2 is LQKENI in the germline V gene. Trimming stripped 6 bases from V and 0 bases from J, with 12 bases between. CDR3 nucleotide sequence: TGTGCCAGCTCGGCCGTGGACTTAGCCAAAAACATTCAGTACTTC. Protein: CASSAVDLAKNIQYF.

This clonotype appeared a few times. The chain uses TRBV9 and TRBJ2-5, with D unclear. Germline lookup yields CDR1 SGDLS and CDR2 YYNGEE. The ends were cut back, 2 bases at V and 5 bases at J, with 10 bases in the middle. This CDR3 is built from 13 residues. For the CDR3, the DNA is TGTGCCAGCAGCGTTTCCAATTCGGAGACCCAGTACTTC. Encoded protein: CASSVSNSETQYF.

This clonotype has only a few counts. The gene calls are TRBV14 and TRBJ1-2, with D perhaps TRBD1 (6 bases). The germline V and J ends were trimmed by 1 base and 3 bases, with 12 bases remaining between them. CDR1 and CDR2 from the germline V gene are SGHDN and FVKESK. CDR3 size: 15 residues. CDR3 in DNA: TGTGCCAGCAGCCAAGTGCAAGGGGGTTACTATGGCTACACCTTC. This codes for CASSQVQGGYYGYTF.

This clonotype was observed a handful of times. The chain recombines TRBV6-5 with TRBJ2-4; maybe TRBD2 (6 bases). The CDR3 extends over 15 amino acids. Germline V CDR1 and CDR2: MNHEY, SVGAGI. The germline V and J ends were trimmed by 6 bases and 7 bases, with 19 bases remaining between them. DNA for the CDR3: TGTGCCAGCAGCTCTACTAGCATGGGCTGGAACATTCAGTACTTC. This codes for CASSSTSMGWNIQYF.

The chain uses TRBV29-1 and TRBJ2-3; D gene ambiguous. The CDR3 is 10 amino acids. V lost 3 bases and J lost 4, with 2 bases in between. The germline V gene encodes CDR1 SQVTM and CDR2 ANQGSEA. The CDR3 nucleotides read TGCAGCGTTGAGCCAGATACGCAGTATTTT. Translation gives CSVEPDTQYF.

This clonotype has more than one count but fewer than ten. The rearrangement uses TRBV9 and TRBJ2-1; a possible D gene is TRBD2 (5 bases). CDR1 is SGDLS and CDR2 is YYNGEE in the germline V gene. The CDR3 length is 14 residues. V shed 1 base and J shed 7 bases, with 12 bases lying between them. CDR3 loop: CASSVQSAANEQFF. The CDR3 bases are TGTGCCAGCAGCGTACAGTCAGCGGCTAATGAGCAGTTCTTC.

This clonotype came up many times. The rearrangement links TRBV5-1 to TRBJ2-7; 9 nucleotides line up with TRBD2. After removal of 2 bases from V and 1 base from J, the junction contained 4 bases not matched to a gene. This CDR3 spans 15 amino acids. The germline V gene has CDR1 SGHRS and CDR2 YFSETQ. The CDR3 DNA reads as TGCGCCAGCAGCTTCAGCGGGGGGTCTTCCTACGAGCAGTACTTC. Translation gives CASSFSGGSSYEQYF.

This clonotype was detected only a few times. The chain joins TRBV7-9 to TRBJ1-1; a possible D gene is TRBD1 (5 bases). The CDR3 is 13 residues long. The V end was cut by 4 bases, the J end by 5 bases, with 11 bases between. Germline V gene lookup returns CDR1 SEHNR and CDR2 FQNEAQ (reference sequence). CDR3 coding DNA: TGTGCCAGCAGCTCTAGACAGCGGACTGAAGCTTTCTTT. Amino acid sequence: CASSSRQRTEAFF.

V usage is TRBV7-9 and J usage is TRBJ1-6; D unresolved. This CDR3 contains 15 residues. Germline V gene sequence: CDR1 SEHNR, CDR2 FQNEAQ (reference sequence). V was shortened by 0 bases and J by 5 bases, with 8 bases between the two germline ends. CDR3 amino acids: CASSLASNNNSPLHF. CDR3 coding DNA: TGTGCCAGCAGCTTAGCTTCGAACAATAATTCACCCCTCCACTTT.

This clonotype was detected only a few times. The genes are TRBV12-3 or TRBV12-4 and TRBJ2-4; D is possibly TRBD2 (6 bases). Trimming cost V 3 bases and J 6 bases, with 18 bases left between them. CDR3 length: 16 residues. In nucleotides, the CDR3 is TGTGCCAGCAGTTTGGGGCGAGACGCCGGGAGAAACATTCAGTACTTC. This codes for CASSLGRDAGRNIQYF.

The DNA for the CDR3 is TGTGCCACCAGTGATTATCGAGATACGCAGTATTTT. Its translation: CATSDYRDTQYF. The chain couples TRBV24-1 to TRBJ2-3; no firm D call. The CDR3 contains 12 residues. Trimming removed 2 bases from V and 5 bases from J, with 4 bases in between. Germline CDR1 and CDR2: KGHDR and SFDVKD.

The sample holds a few counts of this clonotype. J is TRBJ2-1 and V is TRBV20-1; tentatively, D is TRBD1 (6 bases). V was shortened by 0 bases and J by 2 bases, with 11 bases between the two germline ends. The CDR3 covers 15 residues. Germline CDR1 DFQATT, CDR2 SNEGSKA (reference sequence). The CDR3 loop reads CSAREGGRTYNEQFF. The CDR3 DNA follows: TGCAGTGCTAGAGAAGGGGGTCGCACCTACAATGAGCAGTTCTTC.

CDR3: CASSSSGQGAYYGYTF. DNA of the CDR3: TGTGCCAGCAGCTCTTCGGGACAGGGGGCCTACTATGGCTACACCTTC. This chain links TRBV7-9 with TRBJ1-2; 12 bases fit TRBD1. The germline V gene has CDR1 SEHNR and CDR2 FQNEAQ (reference sequence). V was pared by 4 bases and J by 3 bases, with 6 bases of the junction left unmatched. This CDR3 spans 16 amino acids.

In this sample, this clonotype turned up many times. The chain joins TRBV20-1 to TRBJ2-3; TRBD2 agrees at 11 bases. J lost 1 base, V lost 3 bases, and 6 bases had no gene match. Germline V CDR1 and CDR2: DFQATT, SNEGSKA (reference sequence). CDR3 length: 16 amino acids. Here the CDR3 DNA reads TGCAGTGCTAGGTCGCCGGGACTAGCGGGCACAGATACGCAGTATTTT. It codes for CSARSPGLAGTDTQYF.

This clonotype came up a few times. This chain joins TRBV18 and TRBJ2-7, with a tentative D call TRBD1 (6 bases). The CDR3 totals 14 residues. Trimming cost V 6 bases and J 1 base, with 13 bases left between them. The germline gives CDR1 KGHSH, CDR2 LQKENI. The CDR3 reads CASSAGDRSYEQYF. CDR3 in DNA: TGTGCCAGCTCGGCAGGGGACCGTTCCTACGAGCAGTACTTC. The full variable domain, completed using reference TRBV18 and TRBJ2-7, is NAGVMQNPRHLVRRRGQEARLRCSPMKGHSHVYWYRQLPEEGLKFMVYLQKENIIDESGMPKERFSAEFPKEGPSILRIQQVVRGDSAAYFCASSAGDRSYEQYFGPGTRLTVT.

The chain combines TRBV5-1 with TRBJ2-2; 7 bases match TRBD1. J gave up 5 bases and V 4 bases, and 5 bases lay outside the gene matches. This CDR3 contains 14 residues. In germline, CDR1 is SGHRS, CDR2 YFSETQ. The CDR3 coding sequence is TGCGCCAGCAGCCAGATGACAGGGACCGGGGAGCTGTTTTTT. Translating gives CASSQMTGTGELFF.

A few counts support this clonotype. V usage is TRBV2 and J usage is TRBJ2-2, with 7 bases fitting TRBD1. After removal of 8 bases from V and 0 bases from J, the junction contained 9 bases not matched to a gene. Germline V gives CDR1 SNHLY, CDR2 FYNNEI. The CDR3 loop spans 16 amino acids. In DNA form, the CDR3 reads TGTGCCAGCCACGACCTGAGGGGGCCGAACACCGGGGAGCTGTTTTTT. It is translated as CASHDLRGPNTGELFF.

This clonotype was picked up a small number of times. The chain links TRBV4-3 to TRBJ2-1, with D possibly TRBD2 on 5 matching bases. CDR1 is LGHNA and CDR2 is YSLEER in the germline V gene. The CDR3 has 17 amino acids. V lost 4 bases and J 0 bases, leaving 16 bases between the germline ends. The CDR3, as DNA: TGCGCCAGCAGCCCCGGACTTGGTACGAGCTCCTACAATGAGCAGTTCTTC. Its translation is CASSPGLGTSSYNEQFF.

The chain is built from TRBV19 and TRBJ1-1; D is ambiguous. The CDR3 is made up of 13 amino acids. Trimming took 6 bases from V and 0 from J, leaving 8 bases between them. From germline, CDR1 is LNHDA and CDR2 SQIVND (reference sequence). The CDR3 region has the DNA TGTGCCAGTAGACACCAGATGAACACTGAAGCTTTCTTT. Translated: CASRHQMNTEAFF.

The chain has TRBV2 and TRBJ2-1; 8 bases fit TRBD2. CDR1 SNHLY and CDR2 FYNNEI come from the germline V gene. Trimming removed 6 bases from V and 4 bases from J; junction bases left unmatched: 11. The CDR3 is made up of 16 amino acids. The CDR3, as DNA: TGTGCCAGCAGCACCCCGCGGGAGGCCACATACAATGAGCAGTTCTTC. Translation gives CASSTPREATYNEQFF.

The chain uses TRBV9 and TRBJ2-7, with 10 nucleotides matching TRBD2. V trimming: 4 bases; J trimming: 3 bases; junction bases outside the gene matches: 7. CDR3 length equals 15 residues. Germline lookup yields CDR1 SGDLS and CDR2 YYNGEE. CDR3 DNA sequence: TGTGCCAGCAGCTCATCAGCGGGAGGGAGCTACGAGCAGTACTTC. This translates into CASSSSAGGSYEQYF. Full variable domain (remainder filled in from reference TRBV9 and TRBJ2-7): DSGVTQTPKHLITATGQRVTLRCSPRSGDLSVYWYQQSLDQGLQFLIQYYNGEERAKGNILERFSAQQFPDLHSELNLSSLELGDSALYFCASSSSAGGSYEQYFGPGTRLTVT.

This clonotype occurred a few times. The gene calls are TRBV10-3 and TRBJ1-1; 11 nucleotides line up with TRBD1. This CDR3 is built from 15 residues. Germline CDR1 and CDR2: ENHRY and SYGVKD. V lost 6 bases to trimming and J lost 0 bases; unmatched junction nucleotides: 3. The CDR3 here is CAIRPGQGVNTEAFF. The CDR3 DNA sequence: TGTGCCATCAGACCGGGACAGGGGGTGAACACTGAAGCTTTCTTT.

V gene TRBV7-2 combines with J gene TRBJ2-3; D is undetermined. The V gene's germline CDR1 is SGHTA and CDR2 FQGNSA. Trimming shortened V by 8 bases and J by 6 bases, and 15 bases separated the two germline ends. There are 13 residues in the CDR3. The CDR3 DNA reads TGTGCCAGCCGCAACACCATAGGGGATACGCAGTATTTT. Its translation: CASRNTIGDTQYF.

The J gene is TRBJ2-2, the V gene TRBV20-1, with 7 bases fitting TRBD1. CDR3 length: 14 amino acids. The J segment lost 6 bases and the V segment lost 2 bases, leaving 6 bases of the junction unmatched. Looked up from germline, CDR1 is DFQATT and CDR2 is SNEGSKA (reference sequence). The CDR3: CSARPQGDAGELFF. The DNA for the CDR3 is TGCAGTGCTAGACCTCAGGGGGACGCCGGGGAGCTGTTTTTT.

This clonotype was seen more than once but under ten times. At one boundary the junction diverges from the germline segment, which might be a read error. CDR3 sequence: CSSSWSGNTGELFF. DNA for the CDR3: TGCTCCAGCTCCTGGAGCGGTAACACCGGGGAGCTGTTTTTT. The V gene is TRBV5-1, the J gene TRBJ2-2; a possible D gene is TRBD2 (5 bases). This CDR3 is built from 14 residues. Germline V gives CDR1 SGHRS, CDR2 YFSETQ.